This T cell receptor beta chain is from a study of T-cell reconstitution after alpha-beta-depleted transplantation in children. Whole-study results and caveats: Reportedly, alpha-beta T cells present about two months post-transplant originated from several hundred expanded clones of graft origin. TCRbeta diversity was high at day 60 in some patients (a result of surviving recipient T cells and thymic progenitors).

This CDR3 has 14 amino acids. In germline, CDR1 is DFQATT, CDR2 SNEGSKA (reference sequence). V lost 1 base and J 7 bases, leaving 11 bases between the germline ends. As for this clonotype: Antigen unknown. Since the CDR3 does not end with the conserved phenylalanine or tryptophan, this likely comes from a read error.

The library targeted TCRbeta and was prepared with unique molecular identifiers. In TCRdb, the PCR reads were re-called with MiXCR into one record per CDR3 protein. This sample carries just over 950,000 distinct CDR3 sequences, 25% to 30% of them seen once, and the ten largest clones take about 28%. V is TRBV20-1 and J is TRBJ1-6; no definite D call. The sequence came from a boy under two years old who had a stem cell transplant for SCID, so the T cells may come from the graft donor. This specimen consisted of PBMCs, mostly from graft donor cells, obtained 360 days after TCRalphabeta/CD19-depleted stem cell transplant. CDR3: CSARGGLRNSPLHL. In DNA form, the CDR3 reads TGCAGTGCTAGAGGAGGGTTGAGGAATTCACCCCTCCACCTT.